This TCR beta chain derives from a study of blood T cell repertoires in COVID-19. Study as a whole: The origin of the acute and convalescent COVID-19 samples was the United States, Italy and Spain. PBMCs, B-cell-depleted T cells, or T cells were the source of the cDNA or gDNA that made up the material.

This CDR3 has 16 residues. CDR1 and CDR2 from the germline V gene are SGHDT and YYEEEE. The V gene end was trimmed by 1 base and the J gene end by 6 bases; junction bases not matched to a gene: 6. How the authors handled the data: How many nucleated cells were present was estimated from reference gene primer amplification. The data were produced by immunoSEQ multiplex PCR, yet TCRdb's version contains in-frame clones alone and is incomplete. V and J calls and clone size follow that table, whereas D and trimming were derived from the DNA. The sample carries hundreds of thousands of clones, around four fifths recorded once.

The TCR sequence derives from a woman aged 70-85 years with active or convalescent COVID-19. Sequenced input: peripheral blood. The chain employs TRBV5-6 and TRBJ2-2, with 10 bases matching TRBD2. The CDR3 protein is CASSLLPGTSAGELFF. The CDR3, as DNA: TGTGCCAGCAGCTTGCTCCCCGGGACTAGCGCCGGGGAGCTGTTTTTT.